Below are 13 T cell receptor beta chains sequenced from a single sample in a study of OX40 agonist ivuxolimab in advanced cancers. Here immunoSEQ multiplex PCR was the method, and the copy in TCRdb shows in-frame clones only, minus some. This sample yields fewer than 30,000 clones, of which around nine tenths are seen a single time; around a fifth belongs to the top ten. Material: CD4+ or CD8+ T cells sorted from blood, obtained in a trial of the OX40 agonist ivuxolimab. The receptors shown here come from an adult with an advanced solid tumor such as melanoma, head and neck, liver or kidney cancer.

The V and J genes are TRBV4-1 and TRBJ1-4; D ambiguous. The germline V gene encodes CDR1 MGHRA and CDR2 YSYEKL. Trimming stripped 0 bases from V and 12 bases from J, with 17 bases between. The CDR3 extends over 15 amino acids. CDR3 region: CASSQDLSLGGELFF. The DNA of the CDR3 is TGCGCCAGCAGCCAAGATCTAAGTCTCGGCGGAGAACTGTTTTTT.

This clone was recorded once. The rearrangement links TRBV6-5 to TRBJ1-5; 7 bases line up with TRBD1. The V segment lost 4 bases and the J segment 0 bases; nucleotides outside the gene matches: 6. CDR1 MNHEY and CDR2 SVGAGI come from the germline V gene. The length of the CDR3 is 16 residues. The CDR3 region is CASSSRQGHSNQPQHF. In DNA form, the CDR3 reads TGTGCCAGCAGTTCCCGACAGGGTCATAGCAATCAGCCCCAGCATTTT.

The V call is TRBV27, the J call TRBJ2-7; 7 bases align to TRBD2. Germline loops: CDR1 MNHEY, CDR2 SMNVEV (reference sequence). This CDR3 has 15 amino acids. V lost 2 bases to trimming and J lost 3 bases; unmatched junction nucleotides: 7. The CDR3, as DNA: TGTGCCAGCAGTTTACGGGGGGACTCTTACTACGAGCAGTACTTC. Protein sequence: CASSLRGDSYYEQYF.

The V gene is TRBV10-2, the J gene TRBJ2-1; no definite D call. This CDR3 contains 14 residues. V lost 4 bases to trimming and J lost 10 bases, with 17 bases between them. From germline, CDR1 is WSHSY and CDR2 SAAADI. CDR3: CASSGPATGPEQFF. The CDR3 DNA reads as TGCGCCAGCAGTGGCCCAGCAACGGGCCCCGAGCAGTTCTTC.

The rearrangement uses TRBV10-3 and TRBJ2-7; D is undetermined. Germline loops: CDR1 ENHRY, CDR2 SYGVKD. With 2 bases removed from V and 2 bases from J, the gap between germline ends came to 7 bases. This CDR3 contains 13 residues. CDR3 sequence: CAISEPPPYEQYF. The DNA for the CDR3 is TGTGCCATCAGTGAGCCTCCCCCCTACGAGCAGTACTTC.

The chain recombines TRBV6-1 with TRBJ2-1; 8 bases are shared with TRBD2. CDR3 length equals 13 residues. Germline CDR1 reads MNHNS; CDR2 reads SASEGT. CDR3 in amino acids: CVSGTSSGSEQFF. CDR3 nucleotides: TGTGTCTCCGGGACTAGTTCGGGGAGTGAGCAGTTCTTC.

The CDR3 is CASSELQGIDSPLHF. CDR3 coding DNA: TGTGCCAGCAGTGAATTGCAGGGGATAGACTCACCCCTCCACTTT. V usage is TRBV25-1 and J usage is TRBJ1-6; TRBD1 might be the D (6 bases). Germline V gives CDR1 MGHDK, CDR2 SYGVNS. The length of the CDR3 is 15 residues. V was shortened by 1 base and J by 10 bases, with 14 bases between the two germline ends.

The chain recombines TRBV27 with TRBJ2-1, with 12 bases fitting TRBD1. This CDR3 region has 15 residues. Germline-derived CDR1 and CDR2 are MNHEY and SMNVEV (reference sequence). V was clipped by 0 bases and J by 7 bases; unmatched bases: 1. The CDR3 spells CASSLSGQGANEQFF. Written as DNA, the CDR3 is TGTGCCAGCAGTTTATCGGGACAGGGGGCGAATGAGCAGTTCTTC.

The chain combines TRBV4-2 with TRBJ2-5; 10 nucleotides agree with TRBD2. The J call may be mistaken, given a closer DNA end match to TRBJ2-7. Per the germline V gene, CDR1 is LGHNA and CDR2 is YNFKEQ. CDR3 size: 14 residues. The CDR3 DNA reads as TGTGCCAGCAGCTTTGGACTAGCGGCTTACGAGCAGTACTTC. Its protein product is CASSFGLAAYEQYF.

The rearrangement uses TRBV5-6 and TRBJ2-7; maybe TRBD1 (6 bases). CDR1 SGHDT and CDR2 YYEEEE come from the germline V gene. CDR3 length equals 13 residues. Trimming left V 4 bases short and J 3 bases short, with 11 bases between. CDR3 protein: CASSQGTSYEQYF. CDR3 sequence (DNA): TGTGCCAGCAGCCAAGGGACAAGCTACGAGCAGTACTTC.

V and J are TRBV11-2 and TRBJ2-7; 9 nucleotides align to TRBD1. Per germline, CDR1 SGHAT and CDR2 FQNNGV. This CDR3 is built from 15 residues. The ends lost 10 bases at V and 1 base at J; junction bases unmatched: 11. CDR3 protein: CANTQGATRSYEQYF. In nucleotides, the CDR3 is TGTGCCAACACACAGGGGGCGACCAGGTCCTACGAGCAGTACTTC.

The chain has TRBV4-1 and TRBJ2-7, with TRBD2 matching over 10 bases. CDR3 length: 18 residues. V lost 4 bases, J lost 5 bases, and 17 bases stayed unmatched. Germline assignment: CDR1 MGHRA and CDR2 YSYEKL. CDR3: CASSLGASGSTYTDEQYF. The CDR3 DNA reads TGCGCCAGCAGCCTTGGGGCTAGCGGGAGTACGTATACCGACGAGCAGTACTTC.

This chain uses TRBV29-1 with TRBJ2-3, with no clear D. V was cut by 3 bases and J by 0 bases, with 4 bases left in between. Germline-derived CDR1 and CDR2 are SQVTM and ANQGSEA. The CDR3 has 12 amino acids. The CDR3 region has the DNA TGCAGCGTTGAGGGCAGCACAGATACGCAGTATTTT. Its protein product is CSVEGSTDTQYF.